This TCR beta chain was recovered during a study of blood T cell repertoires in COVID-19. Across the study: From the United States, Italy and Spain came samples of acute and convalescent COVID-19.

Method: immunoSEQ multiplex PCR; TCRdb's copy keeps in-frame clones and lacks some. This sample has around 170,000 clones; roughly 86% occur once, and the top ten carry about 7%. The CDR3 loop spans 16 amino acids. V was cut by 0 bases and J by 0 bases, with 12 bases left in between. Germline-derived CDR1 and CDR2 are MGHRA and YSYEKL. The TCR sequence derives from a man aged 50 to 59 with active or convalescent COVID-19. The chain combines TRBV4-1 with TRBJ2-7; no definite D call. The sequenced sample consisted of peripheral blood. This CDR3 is CASSQDMAVSSYEQYF. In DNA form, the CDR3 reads TGCGCCAGCAGCCAAGACATGGCGGTGAGCTCCTACGAGCAGTACTTC.